This passage covers 10 T cell receptor beta chains from one sample sequenced in a study of T cells in Graves' hyperthyroidism and ophthalmopathy. Amplification yielded TCR beta CDR3 regions, with RNA transcripts as the source. First-round RT-PCR of the TCR CDR3 relied on the HTBI primer set. MiXCR, applied by TCRdb to the multiplex PCR reads, yields one record per CDR3 protein. The sample gives fewer than 800,000 distinct CDR3 sequences, about a sixth of which show up once; under 8.5% is in the top ten. Sequenced sample: blood. The receptors originated from a man younger than 30 with Graves' hyperthyroidism.

This clonotype was seen more than once but under ten times. The rearrangement links TRBV5-1 to TRBJ2-1, with D perhaps matching TRBD1 (6 bases). Trimming stripped 3 bases from V and 7 bases from J, with 17 bases between. Germline CDR1 reads SGHRS; CDR2 reads YFSETQ. The CDR3 spans 15 residues. The CDR3 DNA follows: TGCGCCAGCAGCTCGACGCCGGGACAAAAGAATGAGCAGTTCTTC. Translating gives CASSSTPGQKNEQFF.

The sample holds a few counts of this clonotype. CDR3 loop: CASSSGTSGSDTDTQYF. For the CDR3, the DNA is TGTGCCAGCAGTTCAGGGACTAGCGGGAGTGACACAGATACGCAGTATTTT. The chain combines TRBV6-1 with TRBJ2-3; 14 bases are a match to TRBD2. V lost 5 bases and J lost 2; bases outside the gene matches: 6. The CDR3 length is 17 residues. Germline values: CDR1 MNHNS, CDR2 SASEGT.

This clonotype was counted at least ten times. The gene calls are TRBV2 and TRBJ2-1, with D maybe TRBD2 (5 bases). CDR3 length: 11 residues. Per germline, CDR1 SNHLY and CDR2 FYNNEI. The V end was cut by 8 bases, the J end by 7 bases, with 9 bases between. The CDR3 sequence is CASASGNEQFF. Here the CDR3 DNA reads TGTGCCAGCGCCTCGGGGAATGAGCAGTTCTTC.

The chain combines TRBV7-2 with TRBJ1-4, with 11 bases aligning to TRBD1. J lost 6 bases, V lost 5 bases, and 14 bases had no gene match. Germline assignment: CDR1 SGHTA and CDR2 FQGNSA. The CDR3 spans 18 residues. The CDR3 DNA reads as TGTGCCAGCAGCCCTCGTCGTGGACAGGGGGCCTTTGATGAAAAACTGTTTTTT. Residues: CASSPRRGQGAFDEKLFF.

This clonotype has ten or more counts. This chain uses TRBV2 with TRBJ2-7; 11 bases match TRBD2. This CDR3 has 15 residues. Per germline, CDR1 SNHLY and CDR2 FYNNEI. The junction had 4 bases not matched to a gene; V was cut back by 6 bases and J by 0 bases. CDR3 protein: CASRWTSGYSYEQYF. The CDR3 coding sequence is TGTGCCAGCAGATGGACTAGCGGGTACTCCTACGAGCAGTACTTC.

This clonotype was counted ten times or more. This chain links TRBV24-1 with TRBJ2-7; 12 bases match TRBD1. The CDR3 contains 17 residues. V trimming: 3 bases; J trimming: 2 bases; junction bases outside the gene matches: 7. Per germline, CDR1 KGHDR and CDR2 SFDVKD. The CDR3 DNA sequence: TGTGCCACCAGTGATGGGGGACAGGGGGCTCTGACCTACGAGCAGTACTTC. Translation: CATSDGGQGALTYEQYF.

The J gene is TRBJ2-1, the V gene TRBV24-1; 7 bases line up with TRBD2. The CDR3 is 16 amino acids. The V gene's germline CDR1 is KGHDR and CDR2 SFDVKD. V dropped 6 bases and J dropped 0; count of bases not matched to a gene: 7. The CDR3 protein is CATSQPSGSSYNEQFF. CDR3 bases: TGTGCCACCAGTCAACCTAGCGGCAGCTCCTACAATGAGCAGTTCTTC.

This clonotype has only a few counts. The chain links TRBV12-3 or TRBV12-4 to TRBJ1-2; D is undetermined. This CDR3 comprises 12 residues. V was shortened by 5 bases and J by 7 bases, with 11 bases between the two germline ends. The CDR3 region has the DNA TGTGCCAGCAGTCAAGACTCTATTGGCTACACCTTC. Its translation is CASSQDSIGYTF.

This clonotype was recorded at least ten times. The rearrangement uses TRBV18 and TRBJ2-7; the D gene is possibly TRBD2 (5 bases). CDR3 length equals 14 residues. Trimming removed 6 bases at V and 2 bases at J, with 14 bases between. Germline CDR1 reads KGHSH; CDR2 reads LQKENI. The CDR3 nucleotides read TGTGCCAGCTCCCCGACCGGGGTTCCCTACGAGCAGTACTTC. This encodes CASSPTGVPYEQYF.

The chain links TRBV15 to TRBJ1-1; D is unresolved. The CDR3 consists of 14 residues. The germline gives CDR1 LNHNV, CDR2 YYDKDF (reference sequence). V was shortened by 1 base and J by 5 bases, with 11 bases between the two germline ends. Here the CDR3 DNA reads TGTGCCACCAGCAGAGCTCCTACGGGGACTGAAGCTTTCTTT. Amino acid sequence: CATSRAPTGTEAFF.